These T cell receptor beta chains were read from a single sample in a study of T cell responses to AZD1222 COVID-19 vaccine. The table came from immunoSEQ multiplex PCR; TCRdb's copy has only in-frame clones and leaves some out. The table has about 140,000 clones, approximately 91% seen once; the top ten hold approximately 5.1%. The specimen was peripheral blood, collected 28 days after the second dose of the MenACWY control vaccine. Receptor source: an adult who received the MenACWY meningococcal vaccine as a control. The CDR3 runs from the conserved cysteine through the conserved F or W. The order of the fields is CDR3 protein, CDR3 DNA, J gene, clone size, D gene, V gene. D genes are given only for firm matches. Clone size is stated in some rows and not others, as once, few, many or a class when expanded.

CDR3: CASSFGVGGNQPQHF
DNA: TGTGCCAGCAGCTTCGGGGTGGGCGGTAATCAGCCCCAGCATTTT
J: TRBJ1-5
size: -
D: -
V: TRBV7-2

CDR3: CASRERGPNEKLFF
DNA: TGTGCCAGCAGGGAAAGGGGTCCAAATGAAAAACTGTTTTTT
J: TRBJ1-4
size: once
D: -
V: TRBV13

CDR3: CASSYKGNTEAFF
DNA: TGTGCCAGCAGTTATAAGGGGAACACTGAAGCTTTCTTT
J: TRBJ1-1
size: -
D: -
V: TRBV6-5

CDR3: CASSWFDRRTDTQYF
DNA: TGTGCCAGCAGTTGGTTTGACCGCCGCACAGATACGCAGTATTTT
J: TRBJ2-3
size: -
D: -
V: TRBV25-1

CDR3: CAWSEQAGLELFF
DNA: TGTGCCTGGAGTGAACAGGCCGGCTTGGAGCTGTTTTTT
J: TRBJ2-2
size: -
D: -
V: TRBV30

CDR3: CASSEQGDDYGYTF
DNA: TGTGCCAGCAGCGAACAAGGTGACGACTATGGCTACACCTTC
J: TRBJ1-2
size: once
D: -
V: TRBV5-4

CDR3: CASSWGARGPNNEQFF
DNA: TGTGCCAGCAGCTGGGGGGCCAGGGGGCCTAACAATGAGCAGTTCTTC
J: TRBJ2-1
size: -
D: TRBD1
V: TRBV7-9

CDR3: CASSEGGRDQPQHF
DNA: TGTGCCAGCAGTGAGGGAGGGAGGGATCAGCCCCAGCATTTT
J: TRBJ1-5
size: -
D: -
V: TRBV2

CDR3: CASSSSAAGGARSGANVLTF
DNA: TGTGCCAGCAGCTCCTCTGCCGCGGGAGGAGCGAGGTCTGGGGCCAACGTCCTGACTTTC
J: TRBJ2-6
size: -
D: TRBD2
V: TRBV7-3

CDR3: CASSPRTVGETQYF
DNA: TGTGCCAGTAGCCCAAGGACAGTAGGAGAGACCCAGTACTTC
J: TRBJ2-5
size: -
D: -
V: TRBV19

CDR3: CASSLSPTATNEKLFF
DNA: TGTGCCAGCAGTCTAAGCCCAACAGCAACTAATGAAAAACTGTTTTTT
J: TRBJ1-4
size: -
D: -
V: TRBV27

CDR3: CSVLRANGFYGYTF
DNA: TGCAGCGTCCTACGGGCCAATGGGTTCTATGGCTACACCTTC
J: TRBJ1-2
size: few
D: -
V: TRBV29-1

CDR3: CASSGGGEQFF
DNA: TGTGCCAGCTCAGGAGGGGGGGAGCAGTTCTTC
J: TRBJ2-1
size: -
D: -
V: TRBV18

CDR3: CASSHERTSTDTQYF
DNA: TGCGCCAGCAGCCACGAGCGGACTAGCACAGATACGCAGTATTTT
J: TRBJ2-3
size: -
D: -
V: TRBV5-1

CDR3: CASSFRGNTGELFF
DNA: TGTGCCAGCAGCTTCCGGGGGAACACCGGGGAGCTGTTTTTT
J: TRBJ2-2
size: -
D: -
V: TRBV7-2

CDR3: CASSSASVNYGGYTF
DNA: TGTGCCAGCTCAAGTGCGTCAGTGAATTATGGAGGCTACACCTTC
J: TRBJ1-2
size: once
D: -
V: TRBV18

CDR3: CASKSGQESYEQYF
DNA: TGTGCCAGTAAATCTGGACAGGAGAGCTACGAGCAGTACTTC
J: TRBJ2-7
size: -
D: TRBD1
V: TRBV7-6

CDR3: CASSRTGFNEKLFF
DNA: TGTGCCAGCAGCCGGACAGGGTTTAATGAAAAACTGTTTTTT
J: TRBJ1-4
size: once
D: TRBD1
V: TRBV11-3

CDR3: CASSVAGGPSGEQFF
DNA: TGTGCCAGCAGCGTAGCCGGGGGACCCTCGGGTGAGCAGTTCTTC
J: TRBJ2-1
size: -
D: -
V: TRBV9

CDR3: CATRKKGYGEAFF
DNA: TGTGCCACCAGAAAAAAGGGCTATGGAGAAGCTTTCTTT
J: TRBJ1-1
size: -
D: -
V: TRBV24-1

CDR3: CASTPRASGTEAFF
DNA: TGTGCCAGCACTCCGAGGGCGTCGGGCACTGAAGCTTTCTTT
J: TRBJ1-1
size: -
D: -
V: TRBV4-2

CDR3: CASSPARENEKLFF
DNA: TGTGCCAGCAGCCCAGCGCGGGAAAATGAAAAACTGTTTTTT
J: TRBJ1-4
size: -
D: -
V: TRBV7-3

CDR3: CASSSGLAGVPAPYNEQFF
DNA: TGTGCCAGCAGCTCCGGACTAGCGGGAGTCCCCGCCCCCTACAATGAGCAGTTCTTC
J: TRBJ2-1
size: once
D: TRBD2
V: TRBV7-2

CDR3: CASSYFDQGGPYGYTF
DNA: TGTGCCAGCAGTTACTTCGACCAAGGGGGACCCTATGGCTACACCTTC
J: TRBJ1-2
size: -
D: -
V: TRBV6-6

CDR3: CASSQDRGRTGELFF
DNA: TGTGCCAGCAGCCAAGACAGGGGGCGCACCGGGGAGCTGTTTTTT
J: TRBJ2-2
size: -
D: TRBD1
V: TRBV4-2

CDR3: CASSVGGWDTEAFF
DNA: TGTGCCAGCAGCGTAGGCGGCTGGGACACTGAAGCTTTCTTT
J: TRBJ1-1
size: -
D: -
V: TRBV9

CDR3: CASSPSTGSGNTIYF
DNA: TGTGCCAGCTCACCGTCAACGGGGTCTGGAAACACCATATATTTT
J: TRBJ1-3
size: -
D: -
V: TRBV18